The T cell receptor (beta chain) described here comes from a study of cytomegalovirus exposure and HLA in healthy donors (dated by TCRdb to the late 2010s). Regarding the research as a whole: An earlier analysis of some 500 of the donors reported about 290 Gb of sequence data and 120 million or so unique TCR beta sequences from around 200 million T cells. Both class I and class II loci were covered by HLA typing, at four-digit resolution. A separate validation cohort of 100 to 150 different subjects was used in addition to the approximately 610-subject first cohort. The later analysis used no new phenotypic data to find candidate immune exposures, relying instead on TCR beta sequences and their occurrence across donors. All discovery cohort repertoires had been generated using a single sequencing platform. In a later analysis, previously published TCR beta repertoires from hundreds of donors were re-analyzed and high-resolution HLA genotyping was added so that TCR occurrence patterns could be studied. The number of typed donors differed by locus: about 629-630 for A, B, C, DRB1 and DQB1; 500 to 550 for DQA1; fewer than 610 for DPA1; and 450 to 480 for DPB1. Donor age, sex, ethnicity and CMV serostatus were compiled together with the repertoire data. A later genetic analysis took genome-wide SNP genotypes for about three fifths of the roughly 670 donors and used that subset as a discovery cohort. An earlier analysis of 587 of the donors used high-throughput TCR beta sequencing to judge whether each TCR beta V gene segment behaved as functional or pseudogenic. The study was designed to test whether signatures of past pathogen exposure could be identified by cataloging public T cell receptors. The T cell repertoires of under 700 subjects were profiled by immunosequencing and related to cytomegalovirus serostatus. Of the approximately 400 genotyped donors, 81% were placed in the genetic ancestry cluster associated with self-reported Caucasian donors. Among about 360 genotyped donors of the cohort, an average of roughly 240,000 unique TCR beta nucleotide sequences were sequenced per donor, roughly 20% of them non-productive. About 5 DR-DQ haplotypes were handled as single units for association and clustering, since linkage in the cohort was strong. An early release covering roughly 580 HLA-typed donors comprised about 300 gigabases of sequencing data and 65 million to 100 million unique TCR sequences. The study combined high-throughput TCR immunosequencing, statistical association of individual TCRs with disease status, and machine learning to predict cytomegalovirus infection status. General study outcomes and caveats: Approximately 16 rarely observed V segments, including chromosome 9 orphons, were excluded from the earlier analysis of several hundred of the donors because counts were too low. HLA typing was unavailable for some donors at each locus, so association tests used only the typed subset. In an earlier analysis of about 600 of the donors, most TCR beta V segments appeared in productive rearrangements about 87% or about 30% of the time, broadly matching IMGT annotations. At a false discovery rate of 0.05, a later analysis linked approximately 18,000 TCR beta sequences to specific HLA alleles. An association between a missense DCLRE1C variant and V-gene and J-gene trimming of TCR beta chains was found in a later genetic analysis and replicated in an independent cohort. According to a later analysis, TCR association rates differed among HLA loci, with DRB1 alleles showing the most associated TCRs and HLA-C alleles showing the fewest. In a later analysis, most CMV-associated TCR beta chains were found to appear HLA-restricted, with HLA associations seemingly driven largely by CMV exposure. A further reported finding was that TCR beta sequences accurately predicted the HLA-A and HLA-B alleles for most subjects in the first cohort. Most TCR sequences were observed very rarely across donors, whereas some public TCRs were present in many individuals. This cohort had only TCR beta chains sequenced, and the lack of alpha or paired-chain data limited which features could be detected. The classifier was reported to diagnose cytomegalovirus status with high specificity and sensitivity in both the original and validation cohorts. The presence/absence analyses assumed that sequencing depth was roughly uniform across donors, and that assumption may not be true. In the study, some 160 TCR beta chains were listed as associated with cytomegalovirus. Linkage disequilibrium might explain the correlated functional status among segregating V segments, but an unknown experimental factor could not be excluded. Compared with the 666-donor mean, donors in an Asian-associated ancestry cluster had fewer N-insertions in productive TCRs, according to a later genetic analysis. A few of the identified cytomegalovirus-associated TCR beta chains were confirmed in vitro to be specific for cytomegalovirus antigens. CMV serostatus was the only immune exposure information available for the cohort. When HLA alleles, especially DR and DQ, strongly co-occurred, attributing TCR associations to individual alleles was difficult. Because the 87-base-pair reads could not distinguish some IMGT-functional V segments, including TRBV6-2 and TRBV6-3, those segments were excluded. A later analysis reported that several top co-occurrence clusters appeared linked to parvovirus B19, influenza, CMV and Epstein-Barr virus. A group of highly shared sequence variants was considered likely to be a technical artifact of the sequencing pipeline. It was suggested by the authors that the approach could potentially be generalized to other disease states and immunological phenotypes. A later analysis found that HLA-associated TCR beta chains were more clonally expanded and had lower generation probabilities than equally common non-associated chains.

Spanning cysteine to phenylalanine, the CDR3 consists of 13 amino acids. Of all the DNA, just the CDR3 is kept, 39 bases in frame from base 1. V is cut by 2 bases and J by 7 bases, and the space between the germline ends is 11 bases. The CDR1 and CDR2 encoded by the germline V gene are MDHEN and SYDVKM. The receptor library was made with the immunoSEQ multiplex PCR assay. For the multiplex PCR, a mixture combining 60 forward primers for TCR Vbeta segments and 13 reverse primers for TCR Jbeta segments was used. Amplification of the CDR3 region of rearranged TCR beta genes was performed with a multiplex PCR assay on genomic DNA. On the Illumina HiSeq System, the amplified TCR beta libraries were sequenced as 87-base-pair reads. The original methods were these. A later analysis tallied 70 million to 100 million unique TCR beta chains across the 666 repertoires, and about 10 million of those chains were shared by two or more donors. A nearest-neighbor algorithm error-corrected the raw reads and collapsed the reads into unique sequences, merging closely related sequences to remove PCR and sequencing errors. Alignment of CDR3 sequences to IMGT reference sequences was used to assign V, D and J gene segments. Each retained sequence needed at least a six-nucleotide match to both a V gene segment and a J gene segment. Rearrangements were classified as productive when the CDR3 lacked stop codons and remained in frame with V and J, and all other rearrangements were classified as non-productive. Following IMGT convention, CDR3 was defined as the stretch from the second conserved V-encoded cysteine to the conserved J-encoded phenylalanine. The earlier analysis of a few hundred of the donors excluded sequences that lacked an unambiguous match to a single V gene segment. In an earlier analysis of approximately 610 of the donors, V segments were called functional above 56.7% productive rearrangements and were called segregating when the between-donor standard deviation exceeded 5%. A statistical classification framework was built for diagnosing cytomegalovirus status from the catalog of TCR beta chain sequences. A later analysis assigned V and J genes by comparing TCR nucleotide sequences with IMGT/GENE-DB human TR gene sequences. The TCRdist pipeline was used in a later analysis to assign CDR3 sequences and most-parsimonious VDJ recombination scenarios. In a later analysis, each TCR beta chain was defined by its CDR3 amino acid sequence together with its V-gene family, and reads without a unique V-gene family were excluded. A later analysis removed 592 highly shared, low-generation-probability nucleotide sequences to deal with suspected cross-contamination and a sequencing artifact. In a later analysis, a clonal expansion index was calculated for each public chain from normalized within-repertoire ranks of inferred template counts. A later analysis computed generation probabilities with a VDJ recombination model fitted to out-of-frame rearrangements, and checked the results against IGoR. Hypergeometric tests were used in a later analysis to score TCR-TCR, TCR-HLA and TCR-CMV co-occurrence, with a repertoire-size bias correction applied to the TCR pairs. A later analysis estimated false discovery rates by permuting HLA or CMV assignments 20 times. In a later analysis, co-occurring TCRs were grouped with DBSCAN, and TCRdist sequence similarity was added when clustering was performed within HLA-allele-positive subsets. For co-occurrence clustering, repertoires with fewer than 30,000 or more than 120,000 public chains were excluded, along with roughly five repertoires with anomalous nucleotide sharing. As stored in TCRdb, this immuneACCESS dataset retains in-frame rearrangements with V and J assigned. A fraction of the clones does not appear; measured against another copy, unresolved V genes explain less than half of the discrepancy, and the remainder lacks a known reason. The V and J calls and clone size were taken over from that table, and D and trimming were inferred from the DNA. The table for this sample lists about 240,000 clones; about 77% of them were counted only once. 0.45% to 0.5% of the sample is taken by the ten largest.

In total, approximately 610 healthy bone marrow donors made up the cohort. Cohort members were all nominally healthy when sampled, although unrecorded immune exposures were likely present. The donor tested CMV seronegative, placing the donor among the 350 or so seronegative members of the cohort. Each donor provided a peripheral blood sample, and peripheral blood mononuclear cells were used for TCR beta sequencing. The Qiagen DNeasy Blood Extraction Kit was used to extract genomic DNA from the blood cell samples. Of note for this clone: Which antigen it targets is not known. Base qualities were left out, and no much larger clone turns up one base away.

The receptor was isolated from a boy aged 5 to 17 in good health and CMV-seronegative. The sequence links TRBV28 to TRBJ1-2; the D segment could be TRBD1, given 6 matching bases. The source material was PBMCs. The nucleotide sequence reads TGTGCCAGCAGTTTAGGGGGCTCTCTTGGCTACACCTTC. It translates as CASSLGGSLGYTF.